Sequencing of this TCR beta chain was carried out in a study of blood T cell repertoires in COVID-19. Looking at the study overall: Sample material is recorded as cDNA or gDNA derived from T cells, B-cell-depleted T cells, or PBMCs.

The junction had 2 bases not matched to a gene; V was cut back by 0 bases and J by 0 bases. CDR1 is SGHRS, CDR2 YFSETQ, per germline. The CDR3 runs 15 residues. In the original analysis: Using reference gene primer amplification, nucleated cell counts were estimated. Sequencing was performed with immunoSEQ multiplex PCR; in TCRdb, only in-frame clones are kept and a portion is missing. Clone size and V and J calls were adopted from that table, with D and trimming inferred from the DNA. The table has under 250,000 clones, 80% to 90% seen once. The chain carries TRBV5-1 and TRBJ1-2; TRBD1 matches at 7 bases. Sample: PBMCs or T cells enriched from blood (not recorded which). This clonotype originated in a woman between 35 and 50 years old who had been exposed to COVID-19. This chain's CDR3 is CASSLGTGTNYGYTF. The CDR3 nucleotides read TGCGCCAGCAGCTTGGGGACAGGAACTAACTATGGCTACACCTTC.